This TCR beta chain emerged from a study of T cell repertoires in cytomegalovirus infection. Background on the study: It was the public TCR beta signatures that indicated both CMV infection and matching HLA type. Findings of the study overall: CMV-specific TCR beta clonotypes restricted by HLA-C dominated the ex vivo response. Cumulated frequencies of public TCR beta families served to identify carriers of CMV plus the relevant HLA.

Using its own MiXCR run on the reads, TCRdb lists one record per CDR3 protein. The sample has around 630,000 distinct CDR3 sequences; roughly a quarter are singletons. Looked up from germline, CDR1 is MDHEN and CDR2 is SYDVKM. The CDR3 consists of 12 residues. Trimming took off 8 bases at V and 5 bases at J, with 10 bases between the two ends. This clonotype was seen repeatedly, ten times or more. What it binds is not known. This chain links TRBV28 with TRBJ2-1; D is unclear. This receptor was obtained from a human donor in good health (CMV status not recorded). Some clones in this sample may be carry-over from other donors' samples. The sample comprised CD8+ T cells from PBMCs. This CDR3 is CASERGDNEQFF. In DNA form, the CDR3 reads TGTGCCAGCGAGCGCGGAGACAATGAGCAGTTCTTC.